This record looks at one T cell receptor beta chain sequence and its context. As processed by the authors: The assay estimated nucleated cells by amplifying reference gene primers. Here immunoSEQ multiplex PCR was the method, and the copy in TCRdb shows in-frame clones only, minus some. V, J and clone size derive from that table, while D and trimming were established from the DNA sequence. The sample lists 200,000 to 300,000 clones, approximately 91% occurring once. Seattle patients were enrolled during active infection and followed longitudinally. Germline CDR1 is SGHNT and CDR2 is YYREEE (reference sequence). The V end was cut by 0 bases, the J end by 2 bases, with 9 bases between. This CDR3 has 14 residues. The data stem from a study of blood T cell repertoires in COVID-19. Background on the study: Collection of acute and convalescent COVID-19 samples took place in the United States, Italy and Spain. T cells, B-cell-depleted T cells, or PBMCs provided the cDNA or gDNA that served as material.

The clonotype was recovered from a man aged 25 to 40 with COVID-19, enrolled during active disease. The specimen was peripheral blood. This chain joins TRBV5-4 and TRBJ2-7; unclear D gene. Here the CDR3 DNA reads TGTGCCAGCAGCTTGGGGCAAAGTACCTACGAGCAGTACTTC. Amino acid sequence: CASSLGQSTYEQYF.